Listed here are 7 T cell receptor beta chains from one sample, sequenced in a study of identical twins. TCRdb re-called the 5' RACE reads with MiXCR, one entry per CDR3 protein. Of around 510,000 distinct CDR3 sequences listed, around an eighth are singletons. The sample was also linked to a second study, of yellow fever vaccine responses in identical twins.

The sample taken for sequencing was CD4+ T cells sorted from blood. These receptors were collected from a woman aged 18-29 years in good health.

The CDR3 sequence: CASSPRTARWTDTQYF. The CDR3 DNA reads TGTGCCAGCAGCCCGAGGACAGCGCGATGGACAGATACGCAGTATTTT. The rearrangement links TRBV7-8 to TRBJ2-3; possibly TRBD1 for D (6 bases). V lost 5 bases to trimming and J lost 3 bases, with 18 bases between them. Germline CDR1 is SGHVS and CDR2 is FQNEAQ. The CDR3 is made up of 16 amino acids. The full variable domain, in which reference TRBV7-8 and TRBJ2-3 provide the parts outside the CDR3, is GAGVSQSPRYKVAKRGQDVALRCDPISGHVSLFWYQQALGQGPEFLTYFQNEAQLDKSGLPSDRFFAERPEGSVSTLKIQRTQQEDSAVYLCASSPRTARWTDTQYFGPGTRLTVL.

The chain couples TRBV20-1 to TRBJ2-1, with 10 bases fitting TRBD2. Germline V gene data show CDR1 as DFQATT and CDR2 as SNEGSKA (reference sequence). The length of the CDR3 is 14 residues. J gave up 6 bases and V 7 bases, and 9 bases lay outside the gene matches. CDR3 protein: CSVLTSGRANEQFF. The CDR3 DNA reads TGCAGTGTACTGACGAGCGGGAGGGCCAATGAGCAGTTCTTC.

V usage is TRBV7-3 and J usage is TRBJ1-1; D remains unclear. V was shortened by 2 bases and J by 1 base, with 5 bases between the two germline ends. Germline V lookup: CDR1 SGHTA, CDR2 FQGTGA. The CDR3 length is 13 residues. CDR3 protein: CASSLSRNTEAFF. CDR3 nucleotides: TGTGCCAGCAGCTTATCCAGGAACACTGAAGCTTTCTTT.

The chain joins TRBV5-1 to TRBJ1-4, with TRBD1 matching over 8 bases. Unmatched junction bases numbered 7, after V lost 4 bases and J lost 2 bases. CDR1 and CDR2 from the germline V gene are SGHRS and YFSETQ. This CDR3 has 16 amino acids. DNA of the CDR3: TGCGCCAGCAGCCCCACAGGGGGGACGACTAATGAAAAACTGTTTTTT. It encodes CASSPTGGTTNEKLFF.

This clonotype was found many times. The V call is TRBV12-3 or TRBV12-4, the J call TRBJ2-7; TRBD2 matches 9 bases. V shed 6 bases, J shed 6 bases, and the junction held 9 bases outside the gene matches. This CDR3 is 14 amino acids long. CDR3 residues: CASRTSGLWGEQYF. DNA of the CDR3: TGTGCCAGCAGAACTAGCGGGCTCTGGGGCGAGCAGTACTTC.

The chain joins TRBV11-2 to TRBJ2-5; maybe TRBD2 (5 bases). Trimming removed 5 bases at V and 5 bases at J, with 12 bases between. The CDR3 runs 13 residues. The germline V gene has CDR1 SGHAT and CDR2 FQNNGV. Here the CDR3 reads CASSPPRGETQYF. CDR3 nucleotides: TGTGCCAGCAGCCCCCCTAGAGGGGAGACCCAGTACTTC.

The V and J genes are TRBV7-2 and TRBJ2-7; 8 positions match TRBD2. Germline CDR1 and CDR2: SGHTA and FQGNSA. The CDR3 is 15 amino acids. The ends lost 5 bases at V and 0 bases at J; junction bases unmatched: 6. CDR3 bases: TGTGCCAGCAGCCGCTTCCTAGCGGGCTCCTACGAGCAGTACTTC. This gives the protein CASSRFLAGSYEQYF.